The following is a TCR beta chain sequence with its context. Its antigen is currently not known. Per-base quality was not reported, and no clone a single base away is much larger than it. Counted from cysteine to phenylalanine, this CDR3 has 15 amino acids. CDR3 DNA only is kept here, 45 bases in frame from base 1. Per the germline V gene (reference sequence), LNHDA is the CDR1 and SQIVND is the CDR2. The trim is 4 bases for V and 3 bases for J, with a gap of 15 bases between the germline ends. The data were produced on an Illumina HiSeq 1500. Clones were called with MiXCR by TCRdb after fastp trimmed the public reads at Q25, and only in-frame beta chains were retained. Each CDR3 protein appears once, grouped with its most common genes and DNA. Here the sample has a few hundred thousand distinct CDR3 sequences; about 30% occur a single time. In total, the top ten clones hold about 13% of the sample.

This sample is drawn from a study of T cell repertoires in cytomegalovirus infection (dated by TCRdb to about 2019). For the wider study: Donor HLA type was relevant to the analysis, because carriage of CMV infection together with the matching HLA type was indicated by public TCR beta signatures.

The paper as a whole reports these results and caveats: The ex vivo response was dominated by HLA-C-restricted CMV-specific TCR beta clonotypes, and the single most frequent clonotype in two of eight donors was supplied by these HLA-C-restricted clonotypes. Cumulative frequency of public TCR beta family members discriminated carriers of CMV infection plus the relevant HLA type in this cohort and an independent roughly 330-donor cohort.

In this chain, TRBV19 is recombined with TRBJ1-1, and possibly TRBD1, on 5 matching bases. Source material: PBMCs. The clonotype was recovered from a human donor in good health (CMV status not recorded). Some clones in this sample may be carry-over from other donors' samples. The CDR3 here reads CASSKTGGGDTEAFF. The DNA sequence is given as TGTGCCAGTAGTAAGACGGGGGGTGGGGACACTGAAGCTTTCTTT.